The present T cell receptor (beta chain) was sequenced within a study of cytomegalovirus exposure and HLA in healthy donors. Across the whole study: From donors who were HLA-typed, an early data release held about 85 million unique TCRs.

The ends were cut back, 7 bases at V and 5 bases at J, with 15 bases in the middle. CDR1 is MDHEN, CDR2 SYDVKM, per germline. This CDR3 region has 14 residues. A remark on this clone: As yet, its antigen is unknown.

Study-level points and caveats: Most TCR beta V segments were productive about 90% or about 30% of the time in an earlier analysis. For TCR beta chains, V- and J-gene trimming was later linked to a missense DCLRE1C variant.

PCR involved 60 Vbeta and 13 Jbeta primers. Sequencing used immunoSEQ multiplex PCR; TCRdb keeps in-frame clones, though not all of them. The table includes roughly 100,000 clones, 60% to 80% detected once. The sequence was collected from a woman aged 45-59 years in good health and CMV-seropositive. What was sequenced was PBMCs. The gene calls are TRBV28 and TRBJ1-5; D may be TRBD1 (5 bases). The CDR3 reads CASTLRARYQPQHF. DNA of the CDR3: TGTGCCAGCACCCTCAGGGCCAGATATCAGCCCCAGCATTTT.